This entry describes one T cell receptor beta chain. No antigen is known for it. Per-base quality was not reported, and no clone a single base away is much larger than it. All donors were healthy Caucasians. The twin cohort consisted of three pairs of female monozygotic twins, all aged about 18 to 30 years. CD4+ and CD8+ T cell populations were isolated with positive isolation kits from Invitrogen. The sample belongs to a study of identical twins listed by TCRdb under 2016. Regarding the research as a whole: To test whether fetal clonotypes persist, the study used deep sequencing on TCR alpha and beta repertoires from monozygotic twins, unrelated adults of various ages, and cord blood. To rule out contamination, replicate twin experiments were performed at different times with different library preparation protocols. Paper-wide results and their limitations: Recombination models systematically underestimated out-of-frame TCR alpha sharing in monozygotic twins but agreed with sharing between unrelated individuals. In beta out-of-frame sequences, excess twin sharing was weaker, because having fewer shared sequences lowered the signal-to-noise ratio. Conclusions relied on cross-sectional statistical analysis, since the same donors could not be followed over many years. Abundant cord blood beta clonotypes had fewer insertions, young adult naive repertoires showed a similar but weaker trend, and memory repertoires showed no such trend. Compared with coincidental sharing between unrelated individuals, out-of-frame TCR alpha sequences shared between twins showed an excess of sequences with low generation probability. Zero-insertion analyses could be partly confounded by invariant T cells such as MAIT and iNKT, although diverse VJ usage argued against such confounding for most clonotypes.

The library was prepared using 5' RACE. This sample was sequenced with an Illumina HiSeq 2000. A universal primer binding site was added through template switching, and the final cDNA carried a unique molecular identifier so that TCR cDNA molecules could be counted accurately. First-strand cDNA for TCR alpha and beta chains was synthesized from specific primers in the conserved constant-segment region. To control for contamination, every cDNA library carried two barcodes: a SMART-Mk sample barcode plus Illumina barcodes. Two successive PCR steps introduced TruSeq adapter sequences along with Illumina sample barcodes. The Illumina HiSeq platform was used with custom primers to sequence TCR alpha and beta cDNA libraries. The authors' analysis ran thus. Unique molecular identifiers were extracted from raw reads with MiGEC, and CDR3 positions were determined with MiXCR. Recombination models were inferred per individual with the repgenHMM and IGoR tools using an EM algorithm. Shared clonotype analysis was performed with the tcR package in R, normalizing sharing by the product of cloneset sizes. Out-of-frame nonproductive sequences were analyzed to study raw recombination free of thymic and clonal selection effects. Through fastp at Q25 and MiXCR, TCRdb rebuilt clones from the public reads, retaining in-frame beta chains. Identical CDR3 protein sequences are pooled into one entry, listed with their most common genes and DNA. In this record, the V and J calls reflect TCRdb's handling and not the investigators' own analysis. Counted in this sample were a few hundred thousand distinct CDR3 sequences; roughly 9.7% of them appeared once. The ten most abundant clones make up 6% to 8.5% of the sample.

The CDR3 runs 16 residues from the cysteine to the phenylalanine. Only the CDR3 region is kept as DNA, spanning 48 bases read in frame from base 1. CDR1 MGHRA and CDR2 YSYEKL were looked up in the germline V gene. V gives up 0 bases and J gives up 10 bases, and the segment between their germline ends measures 19 bases. These same data were also listed under a study on yellow fever vaccine responses in identical twins. The second paper further reports: The T cell response to vaccination in identical twins was reported by the authors to appear partly convergent and partly personalized. In the study, vaccine-responding T cell clones were precisely tracked in identical twins.

The source is a woman aged 18-30 years in good health. The sequence is built from TRBV4-1 and TRBJ2-1; the D match is possibly TRBD1 or TRBD2, with 5 bases aligned in each. The sample consisted of CD8+ T cells sorted from blood. The DNA is as follows: TGCGCCAGCAGCCAAGAAGGGACCGACCCCTGGCGGGAGCAGTTCTTC. This codes for CASSQEGTDPWREQFF.